Below, 13 T cell receptor beta chains from the same sample are listed, as sequenced in a study of T cell responses to AZD1222 COVID-19 vaccine. This table comes from immunoSEQ multiplex PCR, and its TCRdb copy is limited to in-frame clones, with some not included. The table includes about 120,000 clones, roughly 92% detected once. Specimen: peripheral blood, collected 28 days after the second AZD1222 dose. Receptors were obtained from an adult who received the AZD1222 COVID-19 vaccine.

This chain links TRBV28 with TRBJ1-1; D call uncertain. Trimming cost V 2 bases and J 0 bases, with 1 base left between them. This CDR3 has 12 amino acids. Per germline, CDR1 MDHEN and CDR2 SYDVKM. In DNA form, the CDR3 reads TGTGCCAGCAGTTTAGTGAACACTGAAGCTTTCTTT. As protein: CASSLVNTEAFF.

This chain links TRBV29-1 with TRBJ2-1; D ambiguous. Between the trimmed V and J ends, which lost 6 bases and 4 bases, there was a span of 19 bases. The CDR3 covers 15 residues. Germline assignment: CDR1 SQVTM and CDR2 ANQGSEA. The CDR3 sequence: CSVVGIVARYNEQFF. The CDR3 DNA reads TGCAGCGTAGTTGGGATAGTGGCCCGGTACAATGAGCAGTTCTTC.

The chain employs TRBV5-6 and TRBJ2-1, with 10 positions matching TRBD2. This CDR3 has 13 residues. Germline assignment: CDR1 SGHDT and CDR2 YYEEEE. J was trimmed by 6 bases and V by 4 bases; bases with no gene match: 1. The DNA of the CDR3 is TGTGCCAGCAGCCGGACTAGCGGCAATGAGCAGTTCTTC. This codes for CASSRTSGNEQFF.

The chain is built from TRBV21-1 and TRBJ1-1; TRBD1, the D gene given by the table, was not confirmed from the DNA. TRBV21-1 is recorded as a pseudogene. This CDR3 is 15 amino acids long. CDR3 residues: CASSKVGRENTEAFF. The CDR3 DNA reads TGTGCCAGCAGCAAAGTAGGCAGGGAGAACACTGAAGCTTTCTTT.

The gene calls are TRBV27 and TRBJ2-7; D gene unclear. Germline loops: CDR1 MNHEY, CDR2 SMNVEV (reference sequence). The CDR3 length is 16 residues. V lost 1 base to trimming and J lost 3 bases, with 16 bases between them. CDR3 in DNA: TGTGCCAGCAGTTTATTAACGGTCGGCAGCATCTACGAGCAGTACTTC. Its protein product is CASSLLTVGSIYEQYF.

This rearrangement joins TRBV2 to TRBJ1-2, with D perhaps TRBD1 (5 bases). V gave up 2 bases and J gave up 6 bases, with 10 bases separating them. In germline, CDR1 is SNHLY, CDR2 FYNNEI. This CDR3 spans 13 amino acids. The CDR3 DNA follows: TGTGCCAGCAGTGAACCCAGGGCAGATGGCTACACCTTC. Translated: CASSEPRADGYTF.

The rearrangement links TRBV11-2 to TRBJ1-3, with D tentatively TRBD1 (5 bases). The germline V gene encodes CDR1 SGHAT and CDR2 FQNNGV. The CDR3 extends over 16 amino acids. V dropped 6 bases and J dropped 0 bases, with 15 bases sitting between them. CDR3 loop: CASRKGLHGSGNTIYF. The CDR3 region has the DNA TGTGCCAGCAGGAAGGGACTCCACGGCTCTGGAAACACCATATATTTT.

This rearrangement joins TRBV6-5 to TRBJ2-7; tentatively, D is TRBD1 (6 bases). The germline V gene encodes CDR1 MNHEY and CDR2 SVGAGI. V was pared by 6 bases and J by 0 bases, with 15 bases between. The CDR3 has 15 residues. CDR3 protein: CASRIETGTSYEQYF. The CDR3 region has the DNA TGTGCCAGCAGAATCGAAACAGGGACCTCCTACGAGCAGTACTTC.

This sequence joins TRBV7-9 and TRBJ1-4; 7 bases line up with TRBD1. The length of the CDR3 is 15 residues. J was trimmed by 7 bases and V by 4 bases; bases with no gene match: 9. Germline CDR1 and CDR2: SEHNR and FQNEAQ (reference sequence). CDR3 nucleotides: TGTGCCAGCAGCTCTACAGGGGTAGGGAGTGAAAAACTGTTTTTT. It is translated as CASSSTGVGSEKLFF.

The rearrangement joins TRBV7-3 to TRBJ2-7; tentatively, D is TRBD2 (6 bases). The CDR3 covers 13 residues. The V gene's germline CDR1 is SGHTA and CDR2 FQGTGA. Trimming cost V 4 bases and J 5 bases, with 12 bases left between them. CDR3 bases: TGTGCCAGCAGCTGGTGGGGAGGCCACGAGCAGTACTTC. Translating it yields CASSWWGGHEQYF.

V is TRBV6-2 or TRBV6-3 and J is TRBJ1-2, with D possibly TRBD1 on 5 matching bases. There are 15 residues in the CDR3. The V gene lost 5 bases and the J gene lost 2 bases, with 15 bases spanning the gap. Germline CDR1 reads MNHEY; CDR2 reads SVGEGT. CDR3 residues: CASSKTGRGNYGYTF. The CDR3 nucleotides read TGTGCCAGCAGTAAAACAGGTCGTGGAAACTATGGCTACACCTTC.

This chain links TRBV9 with TRBJ2-1, with D tentatively TRBD2 (6 bases). This CDR3 contains 12 residues. Germline-derived CDR1 and CDR2 are SGDLS and YYNGEE. The V and J ends lost 3 bases and 9 bases respectively, with 10 bases between them. The CDR3 reads CASSAGTLEQFF. For the CDR3, the DNA is TGTGCCAGCAGCGCCGGGACTCTTGAGCAGTTCTTC.

The CDR3 DNA is TGTGCCAGCAGGAATGACTTTATAGCGGGAGTCTATGAGCAGTTCTTC. Its protein product is CASRNDFIAGVYEQFF. The genes are TRBV2 and TRBJ2-1; 9 bases fit TRBD2. The length of the CDR3 is 16 residues. The germline CDR1 and CDR2 sequences are SNHLY and FYNNEI. V trimming: 6 bases; J trimming: 8 bases; junction bases outside the gene matches: 14.